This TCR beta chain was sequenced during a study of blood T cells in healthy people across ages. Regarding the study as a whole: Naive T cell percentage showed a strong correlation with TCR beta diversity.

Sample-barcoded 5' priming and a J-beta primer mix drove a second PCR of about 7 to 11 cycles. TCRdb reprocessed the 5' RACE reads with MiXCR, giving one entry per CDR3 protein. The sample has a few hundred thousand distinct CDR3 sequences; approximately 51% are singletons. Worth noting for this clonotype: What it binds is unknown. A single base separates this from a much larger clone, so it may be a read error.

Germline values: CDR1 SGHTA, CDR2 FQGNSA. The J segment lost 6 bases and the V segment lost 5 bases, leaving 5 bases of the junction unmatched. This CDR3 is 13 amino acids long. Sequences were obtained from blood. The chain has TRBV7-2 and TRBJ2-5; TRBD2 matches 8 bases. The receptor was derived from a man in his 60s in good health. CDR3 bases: TGTACCAGCAGCCCCGGGGGGGCGAAGACCCAGTACTTC. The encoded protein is CTSSPGGAKTQYF. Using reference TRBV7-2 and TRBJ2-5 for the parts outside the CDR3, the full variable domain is GAGVSQSPSNKVTEKGKDVELRCDPISGHTALYWYRQSLGQGLEFLIYFQGNSAPDKSGLPSDRFSAERTGGSVSTLTIQRTQQEDSAVYLCTSSPGGAKTQYFGPGTRLLVL.